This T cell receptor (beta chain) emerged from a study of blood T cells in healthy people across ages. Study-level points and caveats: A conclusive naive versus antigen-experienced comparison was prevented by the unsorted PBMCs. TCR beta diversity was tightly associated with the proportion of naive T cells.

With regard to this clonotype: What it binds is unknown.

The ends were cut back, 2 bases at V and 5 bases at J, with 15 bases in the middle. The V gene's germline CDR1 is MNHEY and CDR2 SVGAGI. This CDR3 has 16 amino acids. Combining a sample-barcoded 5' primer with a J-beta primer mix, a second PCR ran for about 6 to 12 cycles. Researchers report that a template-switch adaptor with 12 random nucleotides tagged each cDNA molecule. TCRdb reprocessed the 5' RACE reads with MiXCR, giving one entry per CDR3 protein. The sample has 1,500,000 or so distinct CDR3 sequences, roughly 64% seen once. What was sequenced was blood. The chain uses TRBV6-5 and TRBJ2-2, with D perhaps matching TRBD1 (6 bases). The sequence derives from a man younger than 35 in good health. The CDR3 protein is CASSYRNRVGTGELFF. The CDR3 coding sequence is TGTGCCAGCAGTTACCGAAACAGGGTTGGGACCGGGGAGCTGTTTTTT.